Following are 13 T cell receptor beta chains from one sample sequenced in a study of PD-1 blockade in classical Hodgkin lymphoma. Brentuximab vedotin exposure varied among the patients, all of whom had relapsed after autologous stem cell transplantation. The assay was immunoSEQ multiplex PCR, and TCRdb's table has in-frame clones only and misses some. The data show 10,000 to 15,000 clones, about 91% seen once. Sequences were derived from peripheral blood mononuclear cells (PBMCs), sampled at baseline. These receptors were collected from a human donor with classical Hodgkin lymphoma.

The J gene is TRBJ2-7, the V gene TRBV27; 7 nucleotides line up with TRBD2. The V and J ends lost 6 bases and 7 bases, in that order; junction bases with no gene match: 15. The CDR3 has 15 amino acids. Germline V lookup: CDR1 MNHEY, CDR2 SMNVEV (reference sequence). In DNA form, the CDR3 reads TGTGCCAGCAGCCCCATGGGAGGGTTTTCGGGAGAGCAGTACTTC. The encoded protein is CASSPMGGFSGEQYF.

This clone was seen a single time. The chain couples TRBV6-1 to TRBJ2-7, with D possibly being TRBD1 (6 bases). Germline lookup yields CDR1 MNHNS and CDR2 SASEGT. Trimming took 4 bases from V and 6 from J, leaving 16 bases between them. CDR3 size: 14 residues. In DNA form, the CDR3 reads TGTGCCAGCAGTGCGGACAGAATTTCTGGCGAGCAGTACTTC. Protein: CASSADRISGEQYF.

The chain is built from TRBV7-3 and TRBJ2-6, with 9 bases fitting TRBD1. CDR1 is SGHTA and CDR2 is FQGTGA in the germline V gene. This CDR3 spans 17 amino acids. Losses at the gene ends were 1 base for V and 0 bases for J; bases not matched to a gene: 1. The CDR3 coding sequence is TGTGCCAGCAGCTTAAGACAGGGGGACTCTGGGGCCAACGTCCTGACTTTC. This encodes CASSLRQGDSGANVLTF.

The genes are TRBV6-5 and TRBJ2-7, with TRBD2 as a possible D gene (6 bases). The CDR3 extends over 14 amino acids. Per germline, CDR1 MNHEY and CDR2 SVGAGI. The V and J ends lost 7 bases and 2 bases respectively, with 15 bases between them. The CDR3 nucleotides read TGTGCCAGCACCGACGGGACTGTCCCCTACGAGCAGTACTTC. Amino acids: CASTDGTVPYEQYF.

With regard to this clone: A read error is likely, as this CDR3 ends without the conserved phenylalanine or tryptophan. The CDR3 coding sequence is TGTGCCAGCAGACCTAGGGCGGGGGACTACGAGCAGTACTCC. It yields the protein CASRPRAGDYEQYS. The rearrangement links TRBV2 to TRBJ2-7; 7 nucleotides match TRBD2. V was clipped by 6 bases and J by 3 bases; unmatched bases: 8. Germline-derived CDR1 and CDR2 are SNHLY and FYNNEI. The CDR3 is made up of 14 amino acids.

The chain has TRBV5-1 and TRBJ2-2, with TRBD1 as a possible D gene (7 bases). Per the germline V gene, CDR1 is SGHRS and CDR2 is YFSETQ. This CDR3 has 14 residues. Trimming removed 5 bases at V and 2 bases at J, with 10 bases between. CDR3: CASRRDRNTGELFF. CDR3 sequence (DNA): TGCGCCAGCAGGCGGGACAGAAACACCGGGGAGCTGTTTTTT.

The chain is built from TRBV9 and TRBJ2-1; 8 nucleotides match TRBD2. Looked up from germline, CDR1 is SGDLS and CDR2 is YYNGEE. CDR3 length: 15 residues. The ends lost 2 bases at V and 3 bases at J; junction bases unmatched: 4. CDR3 nucleotides: TGTGCCAGCAGCGTGACGGCGGGGGGCTACAATGAGCAGTTCTTC. It translates to CASSVTAGGYNEQFF.

The chain combines TRBV2 with TRBJ2-2, with D perhaps TRBD2 (6 bases). V lost 10 bases and J lost 1, with 7 bases in between. The CDR3 covers 12 residues. The germline V gene encodes CDR1 SNHLY and CDR2 FYNNEI. The chain's CDR3 is CATGGNTGELFF. The CDR3 nucleotides read TGTGCCACCGGGGGGAACACCGGGGAGCTGTTTTTT. Combining the CDR3 with reference TRBV2 and TRBJ2-2 gives the whole variable domain EPEVTQTPSHQVTQMGQEVILRCVPISNHLYFYWYRQILGQKVEFLVSFYNNEISEKSEIFDDQFSVERPDGSNFTLKIRSTKLEDSAMYFCATGGNTGELFFGEGSRLTVL.

This clone was detected only once. This rearrangement joins TRBV9 to TRBJ1-1; tentatively, D is TRBD1 (6 bases). CDR3 length: 15 residues. V lost 2 bases, J lost 0 bases, and 11 bases lay in between. In germline, CDR1 is SGDLS, CDR2 YYNGEE. The CDR3 DNA follows: TGTGCCAGCAGCGTTTTGGGGGCACTGAACACTGAAGCTTTCTTT. Translation: CASSVLGALNTEAFF. Combining the CDR3 with reference TRBV9 and TRBJ1-1 gives the whole variable domain DSGVTQTPKHLITATGQRVTLRCSPRSGDLSVYWYQQSLDQGLQFLIQYYNGEERAKGNILERFSAQQFPDLHSELNLSSLELGDSALYFCASSVLGALNTEAFFGQGTRLTVV.

CDR3 nucleotides: TGTGCCAGCAGCCAAATTTCGCCCCAGTTCTTC. Residues: CASSQISPQFF. The J gene is TRBJ2-1, the V gene TRBV4-2; D gene unclear. Trimming took 2 bases from V and 13 from J, leaving 9 bases between them. The CDR3 runs 11 residues. Germline V gene data show CDR1 as LGHNA and CDR2 as YNFKEQ.

The rearrangement links TRBV7-9 to TRBJ2-3; 8 nucleotides align to TRBD2. CDR1 and CDR2 from the germline V gene are SEHNR and FQNEAQ (reference sequence). The CDR3 covers 16 residues. The V gene end was trimmed by 3 bases and the J gene end by 1 base; junction bases not matched to a gene: 6. CDR3 residues: CASSLDHGGGTDTQYF. The CDR3 nucleotides are TGTGCCAGCAGCTTGGACCACGGGGGGGGCACAGATACGCAGTATTTT.

In DNA form, the CDR3 reads TGCGCCAGCAGCCCAGGACAGGGGGCGACTAATGAAAAACTGTTTTTT. Its translation is CASSPGQGATNEKLFF. V and J are TRBV5-1 and TRBJ1-4, with 11 bases lining up with TRBD1. This CDR3 is built from 16 residues. Unmatched junction bases numbered 4, after V lost 4 bases and J lost 2 bases. The V gene's germline CDR1 is SGHRS and CDR2 YFSETQ.

V usage is TRBV5-4 and J usage is TRBJ2-5; 8 positions match TRBD1. Germline V CDR1 and CDR2: SGHNT, YYREEE (reference sequence). Losses at the gene ends were 0 bases for V and 4 bases for J; bases not matched to a gene: 2. The CDR3 is 14 residues long. The CDR3 DNA is TGTGCCAGCAGCTTGGTACAGGGGGGAGAGACCCAGTACTTC. This translates into CASSLVQGGETQYF.